The next 29 T cell receptor beta chains were all read from a single sample in a study of shared clonotypes between healthy human individuals. As defined, naive CD8 cells were CD45RO-negative and positively selected for CCR7, with terminally differentiated effector memory CD45RA+ cells excluded. Assay used: immunoSEQ multiplex PCR; TCRdb lists only in-frame clones, some missing. The repertoire holds approximately 2,200,000 clones, roughly 91% seen once, with about 1.8% in the top ten. Sequenced input: naive CD8+ T cells from PBMCs. Receptor source: a man younger than 30 in good health. Some clones in this sample may be carry-over from other donors' samples.

The rearrangement joins TRBV11-2 to TRBJ2-7; D not resolved. V was cut by 7 bases and J by 6 bases, with 10 bases left in between. Germline CDR1 reads SGHAT; CDR2 reads FQNNGV. The CDR3 is made up of 11 amino acids. CDR3 in DNA: TGTGCCAGCACCCCCCTCGCCGAGCAGTACTTC. Residues: CASTPLAEQYF. The full variable domain, completed using reference TRBV11-2 and TRBJ2-7, is EAGVAQSPRYKIIEKRQSVAFWCNPISGHATLYWYQQILGQGPKLLIQFQNNGVVDDSQLPKDRFSAERLKGVDSTLKIQPAKLEDSAVYLCASTPLAEQYFGPGTRLTVT.

In this sample, this clone turned up once. This chain connects TRBV18 to TRBJ1-2; 7 bases align to TRBD1. With 0 bases clipped from V and 6 bases from J, the junction kept 4 bases outside the gene matches. The CDR3 runs to 14 residues. The germline gives CDR1 KGHSH, CDR2 LQKENI. The CDR3: CASSPPRDRDGYTF. CDR3 nucleotides: TGTGCCAGCTCACCACCGAGGGACAGAGATGGCTACACCTTC.

A remark on this clone: This same CDR3 is encoded by further DNA sequences in the sample. J is TRBJ1-3 and V is TRBV5-1; D unresolved. CDR3 length: 15 amino acids. In germline, CDR1 is SGHRS, CDR2 YFSETQ. V lost 0 bases and J 0 bases, leaving 7 bases between the germline ends. The CDR3 DNA follows: TGCGCCAGCAGCTTGGATCGGTTCTCTGGAAACACCATATATTTT. Protein product: CASSLDRFSGNTIYF.

A remark on this clone: This sample includes further DNA sequences coding for the same CDR3. This rearrangement joins TRBV27 to TRBJ2-5; D not resolved. The CDR3 contains 13 residues. The germline V and J ends were trimmed by 1 base and 3 bases, with 6 bases remaining between them. The germline gives CDR1 MNHEY, CDR2 SMNVEV (reference sequence). The DNA of the CDR3 is TGTGCCAGCAGTTTATTGGCGGAAGAGACCCAGTACTTC. It encodes CASSLLAEETQYF.

The rearrangement links TRBV4-3 to TRBJ2-2; 7 bases line up with TRBD2. There are 15 residues in the CDR3. Germline CDR1 and CDR2: LGHNA and YSLEER. After removal of 0 bases from V and 5 bases from J, the junction contained 3 bases not matched to a gene. The DNA for the CDR3 is TGCGCCAGCAGCCAAGATGGGGGGGTTACCGGGGAGCTGTTTTTT. Protein: CASSQDGGVTGELFF.

This clone was observed once. The rearrangement links TRBV28 to TRBJ2-3, with D perhaps matching TRBD1 (6 bases). CDR1 is MDHEN, CDR2 SYDVKM, per germline. V gave up 5 bases and J gave up 4 bases, with 19 bases separating them. This CDR3 is built from 16 residues. The CDR3 nucleotides are TGTGCCAGCAGTCTTATTGCAGGGGAAGCCCCAGATACGCAGTATTTT. This translates into CASSLIAGEAPDTQYF.

For this clone: The same CDR3 is also encoded by other DNA sequences in this sample. This chain joins TRBV28 and TRBJ1-5; TRBD1 might be the D (5 bases). The ends were cut back, 5 bases at V and 7 bases at J, with 12 bases in the middle. Germline V gene data show CDR1 as MDHEN and CDR2 as SYDVKM. The CDR3 sequence is 13 residues long. CDR3 loop: CASSPTGNQPQHF. The CDR3 DNA follows: TGTGCCAGCAGTCCTACAGGTAACCAGCCCCAGCATTTT.

V gene TRBV7-9 combines with J gene TRBJ2-2, with TRBD1 matching 9 bases. The CDR3 is 17 residues long. V shed 4 bases and J 1 base; nucleotides not matched to a gene: 7. Per the germline V gene, CDR1 is SEHNR and CDR2 is FQNEAQ (reference sequence). CDR3 in DNA: TGTGCCAGCAGCTCCCAACGGGACAGGGTGAACACCGGGGAGCTGTTTTTT. It translates to CASSSQRDRVNTGELFF.

This sequence joins TRBV4-3 and TRBJ2-5; 10 bases are shared with TRBD1. Germline CDR1 LGHNA, CDR2 YSLEER. V shed 4 bases and J 6 bases; nucleotides not matched to a gene: 5. This CDR3 spans 14 amino acids. CDR3 loop: CASSPSGQGKTQYF. The DNA for the CDR3 is TGCGCCAGCAGCCCTTCGGGACAGGGGAAGACCCAGTACTTC.

The CDR3 sequence: CASSQGFSDNEQFF. In nucleotides, the CDR3 is TGTGCCAGCAGCCAAGGTTTTAGCGACAATGAGCAGTTCTTC. The V gene is TRBV4-2, the J gene TRBJ2-1; tentative D call: TRBD2 (5 bases). Deletions cut 1 base from V and 5 bases from J, with 9 bases between. The germline gives CDR1 LGHNA, CDR2 YNFKEQ. This CDR3 region has 14 residues.

V gene TRBV5-6 combines with J gene TRBJ2-1; D may be TRBD2 (6 bases). In germline, CDR1 is SGHDT, CDR2 YYEEEE. The CDR3 spans 16 residues. V shed 0 bases and J shed 4 bases, with 14 bases lying between them. The CDR3 DNA follows: TGTGCCAGCAGCTTGGGTCGGGAGTCGTGGTACAATGAGCAGTTCTTC. It is translated as CASSLGRESWYNEQFF. Using reference TRBV5-6 and TRBJ2-1 for the parts outside the CDR3, the full variable domain is DAGVTQSPTHLIKTRGQQVTLRCSPKSGHDTVSWYQQALGQGPQFIFQYYEEEERQRGNFPDRFSGHQFPNYSSELNVNALLLGDSALYLCASSLGRESWYNEQFFGPGTRLTVL.

CDR3 sequence: CASSLSFQREYETQYF. The CDR3 DNA is TGTGCCAGCAGTTTATCCTTCCAGCGGGAGTACGAGACCCAGTACTTC. The chain employs TRBV27 and TRBJ2-5; 8 bases are shared with TRBD2. In germline, CDR1 is MNHEY, CDR2 SMNVEV (reference sequence). The CDR3 loop spans 16 amino acids. J lost 5 bases, V lost 0 bases, and 8 bases had no gene match.

A word on this clone: Its ends do not fully match the called genes, so a read error is possible. The chain uses TRBV5-5 and TRBJ2-2, with 11 nucleotides matching TRBD2. Germline V CDR1 and CDR2: SGHKS, YYEKEE (reference sequence). CDR3 size: 16 residues. In DNA, the CDR3 is TGTGCCAGCACCTTGTGGGGACTAGCGGACACCGGGGAGCTGTTTTTT. It translates to CASTLWGLADTGELFF.

The genes are TRBV10-3 and TRBJ2-7; 7 positions agree with TRBD2. V dropped 5 bases and J dropped 5; count of bases not matched to a gene: 6. This CDR3 comprises 13 residues. Germline values: CDR1 ENHRY, CDR2 SYGVKD. CDR3 sequence (DNA): TGTGCCATCAGTCCCAGCGGGACTCACGAGCAGTACTTC. As protein: CAISPSGTHEQYF.

This chain connects TRBV11-2 to TRBJ1-4, with 9 bases that match TRBD1. The germline CDR1 and CDR2 sequences are SGHAT and FQNNGV. This CDR3 region has 16 residues. J was trimmed by 4 bases and V by 1 base; bases with no gene match: 4. DNA of the CDR3: TGTGCCAGCAGCTTAGTCTTGGGACAGGGTAATGAAAAACTGTTTTTT. Translation gives CASSLVLGQGNEKLFF.

The chain combines TRBV11-2 with TRBJ1-4; D is uncertain. Germline CDR1 and CDR2: SGHAT and FQNNGV. V was clipped by 5 bases and J by 8 bases, with 18 bases between them. The length of the CDR3 is 15 residues. The CDR3 is CASSTGGSIREKLFF. In DNA form, the CDR3 reads TGTGCCAGCAGCACGGGCGGCTCGATCCGAGAAAAACTGTTTTTT.

The gene calls are TRBV4-1 and TRBJ1-5; 7 positions match TRBD1. The CDR3 has 16 residues. Trimming cost V 1 base and J 3 bases; bases outside gene matches: 6. Germline values: CDR1 MGHRA, CDR2 YSYEKL. CDR3: CASSQAPGQFNQPQHF. Written as DNA, the CDR3 is TGCGCCAGCAGCCAAGCCCCGGGACAGTTCAATCAGCCCCAGCATTTT.

This clone was seen a handful of times. V and J are TRBV19 and TRBJ1-5, with 11 bases lining up with TRBD1. V lost 3 bases to trimming and J lost 1 base; unmatched junction nucleotides: 2. This CDR3 comprises 16 residues. Germline lookup yields CDR1 LNHDA and CDR2 SQIVND (reference sequence). The CDR3 region has the DNA TGTGCCAGTAGTATGGGACAGGGGGTCAGCAATCAGCCCCAGCATTTT. Translated: CASSMGQGVSNQPQHF.

J is TRBJ1-1 and V is TRBV7-3, with D unresolved. This CDR3 spans 15 amino acids. Germline V gene lookup returns CDR1 SGHTA and CDR2 FQGTGA. V dropped 1 base and J dropped 0 bases, with 9 bases sitting between them. The CDR3 bases are TGTGCCAGCAGCTTAAGCGCAGTCATGAACACTGAAGCTTTCTTT. Translation: CASSLSAVMNTEAFF.

The rearrangement uses TRBV9 and TRBJ2-5; 8 nucleotides line up with TRBD2. Germline loops: CDR1 SGDLS, CDR2 YYNGEE. J lost 7 bases, V lost 0 bases, and 11 bases had no gene match. The CDR3 covers 16 residues. Here the CDR3 DNA reads TGTGCCAGCAGCGTAGTCGATAGCGGGGTCCTCCGGACCCAGTACTTC. As protein: CASSVVDSGVLRTQYF.

The J gene is TRBJ2-5, the V gene TRBV7-8, with 7 bases aligning to TRBD2. The CDR3 totals 14 residues. With V trimmed by 1 base and J by 5 bases, 4 bases remained unmatched. Germline CDR1 reads SGHVS; CDR2 reads FQNEAQ. CDR3 amino acids: CASSLVGLRETQYF. Written as DNA, the CDR3 is TGTGCCAGCAGCTTAGTGGGACTACGGGAGACCCAGTACTTC.

CDR3 DNA: TGTGCCAGCAGCGAACTCTCCTACGAGCAGTACTTC. Its protein is CASSELSYEQYF. The V gene is TRBV7-8, the J gene TRBJ2-7; the D is unclear. The CDR3 runs to 12 residues. With 5 bases removed from V and 0 bases from J, the gap between germline ends came to 5 bases. The germline CDR1 and CDR2 sequences are SGHVS and FQNEAQ.

As concerns this clone: The sample has other DNA sequences that encode this CDR3 too. This chain joins TRBV6-6 and TRBJ2-3; possible D gene TRBD2, 5 bases. The CDR3 loop spans 12 amino acids. Germline V CDR1 and CDR2: MNHNY, SVGAGI (reference sequence). Trimming cost V 6 bases and J 3 bases, with 7 bases left between them. The CDR3, as DNA: TGTGCCAGCAGCCGGGGAACAGATACGCAGTATTTT. Its translation is CASSRGTDTQYF.

The chain is built from TRBV28 and TRBJ1-1, with D possibly matching TRBD1 (5 bases). The germline V gene has CDR1 MDHEN and CDR2 SYDVKM. Trimming removed 1 base at V and 5 bases at J, with 14 bases between. CDR3 length equals 15 residues. The CDR3 loop is CASSLFVGRGTEAFF. CDR3 DNA sequence: TGTGCCAGCAGTTTATTTGTGGGGCGAGGGACTGAAGCTTTCTTT.

The CDR3 reads CASSRGQTNTEAFF. The CDR3 DNA reads as TGTGCCAGCAGCAGGGGACAGACGAACACTGAAGCTTTCTTT. The V gene is TRBV9, the J gene TRBJ1-1; 7 bases align to TRBD1. Trimming cost V 4 bases and J 1 base; bases outside gene matches: 4. CDR1 is SGDLS, CDR2 YYNGEE, per germline. The CDR3 runs to 14 residues.

The chain employs TRBV7-9 and TRBJ1-1, with D maybe TRBD1 (6 bases). V lost 5 bases and J lost 1, with 14 bases in between. CDR3 length equals 15 residues. The V gene's germline CDR1 is SEHNR and CDR2 FQNEAQ (reference sequence). In DNA, the CDR3 is TGTGCCAGCAGCGCAATAGGACAGACGAACACTGAAGCTTTCTTT. It encodes CASSAIGQTNTEAFF.

The rearrangement uses TRBV14 and TRBJ2-3, with D uncertain. Trimming removed 1 base from V and 2 bases from J, with 13 bases in between. CDR1 and CDR2 from the germline V gene are SGHDN and FVKESK. This CDR3 is built from 16 residues. CDR3 sequence: CASSQAWWSSTDTQYF. In DNA form, the CDR3 reads TGTGCCAGCAGCCAAGCTTGGTGGTCTTCCACAGATACGCAGTATTTT. Based on the CDR3 plus reference TRBV14 and TRBJ2-3, the full variable domain is EAGVTQFPSHSVIEKGQTVTLRCDPISGHDNLYWYRRVMGKEIKFLLHFVKESKQDESGMPNNRFLAERTGGTYSTLKVQPAELEDSGVYFCASSQAWWSSTDTQYFGPGTRLTVL.

The chain is built from TRBV10-3 and TRBJ2-1; D possibly corresponds to TRBD2 (6 bases). The germline CDR1 and CDR2 sequences are ENHRY and SYGVKD. Trimming pared 3 bases from V and 3 bases from J, leaving 12 bases between. This CDR3 comprises 15 residues. CDR3 DNA sequence: TGTGCCATCAGTGACCCCGGGAGTTTCTACAATGAGCAGTTCTTC. Protein: CAISDPGSFYNEQFF.

The chain couples TRBV27 to TRBJ2-5; D gene ambiguous. Germline loops: CDR1 MNHEY, CDR2 SMNVEV (reference sequence). This CDR3 is built from 14 residues. V lost 0 bases to trimming and J lost 2 bases, with 7 bases between them. The CDR3: CASSLSIGQETQYF. DNA for the CDR3: TGTGCCAGCAGTTTATCTATCGGACAAGAGACCCAGTACTTC.